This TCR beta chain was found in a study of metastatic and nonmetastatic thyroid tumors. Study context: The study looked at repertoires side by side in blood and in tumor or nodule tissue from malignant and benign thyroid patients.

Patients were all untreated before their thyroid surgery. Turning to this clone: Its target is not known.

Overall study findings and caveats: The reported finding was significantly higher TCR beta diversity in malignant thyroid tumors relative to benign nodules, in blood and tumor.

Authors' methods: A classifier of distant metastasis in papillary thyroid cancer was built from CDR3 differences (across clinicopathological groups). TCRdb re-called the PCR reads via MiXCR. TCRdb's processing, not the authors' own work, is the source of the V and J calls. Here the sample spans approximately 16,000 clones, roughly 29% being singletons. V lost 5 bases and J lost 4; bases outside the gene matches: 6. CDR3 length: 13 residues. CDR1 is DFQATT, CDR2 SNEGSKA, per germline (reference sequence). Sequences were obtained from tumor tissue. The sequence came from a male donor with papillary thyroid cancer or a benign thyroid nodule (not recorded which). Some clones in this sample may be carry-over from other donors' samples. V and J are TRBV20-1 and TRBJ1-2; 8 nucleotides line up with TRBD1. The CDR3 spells CSAVPGQVYGYTF. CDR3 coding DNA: TGCAGTGCTGTCCCGGGACAGGTCTATGGCTACACCTTC.